The clone carrying this TCR beta chain was counted only a few times. Antigen: not known. Naive CD4+ cells were CD45RA-selected; the remaining cells were memory. When replicate PCRs were run on sorted subsets, they used roughly 0.2 ug DNA, tens of thousands of T cell genomes. Clones were sequenced by immunoSEQ multiplex PCR, and TCRdb holds only the in-frame ones, with some missing. The data contain 2 million to 2.5 million clones, approximately 96% of them seen just once; the ten biggest clones take up roughly 0.13%. V was trimmed by 4 bases and J by 4 bases, leaving 16 bases between them. Germline V gene sequence: CDR1 MRHNA, CDR2 SNTAGT. The CDR3 is 15 amino acids. These data are taken from a study of shared clonotypes between healthy human individuals. The wider study: Plates per donor: three CD4 naive, three CD4 memory, two CD8 naive, one CD8 memory. Whole-study results and caveats: Clonotypes not shared had lower generation probabilities than those common to all four donors.

The TCR originated in a man younger than 30 in good health. Sequencing used naive CD4+ T cells sorted from blood. This sample's subset: CD45RA+ positively selected. The chain has TRBV6-4 and TRBJ1-1; D ambiguous. Written as DNA, the CDR3 is TGTGCCAGCAGTGCATCCACCATGGGGAGCACTGAAGCTTTCTTT. Its translation: CASSASTMGSTEAFF.